Listed below are T cell receptor beta chains from one sample, sequenced in a study of shared T cell receptors in the human thymus. Clones were read by immunoSEQ multiplex PCR, and TCRdb kept only the in-frame ones, dropping some. Of approximately 490,000 clones in the sample, around three quarters were seen once. These data also formed part of another study, on human thymus T cells.

Sequencing was performed on thymocytes. The receptors come from a boy under two years old with a congenital heart defect. Both conserved end residues are part of each CDR3. A D gene is named only where the DNA matches it firmly. Clone size, where shown, is once, few, many, or a class for clones that have expanded.

j_call: TRBJ1-1
clone_size: .
v_call: TRBV19
d_call: TRBD1
cdr3_nt: TGTGCCAGTAGTATATGGGACAGGGGGAACACTGAAGCTTTCTTT
cdr3_aa: CASSIWDRGNTEAFF

j_call: TRBJ1-5
clone_size: .
v_call: TRBV7-9
d_call: .
cdr3_nt: TGTGCCAGCAGCTTCATCGTCGGAGGGGTATCTCAGCCCCAGCATTTT
cdr3_aa: CASSFIVGGVSQPQHF

j_call: TRBJ2-7
clone_size: .
v_call: TRBV5-6
d_call: .
cdr3_nt: TGTGCCAGCAGCTTGGTCCCCAACGAGCAGTACTTC
cdr3_aa: CASSLVPNEQYF

j_call: TRBJ2-4
clone_size: .
v_call: TRBV28
d_call: TRBD2
cdr3_nt: TGTGCCAGCAGCCATTGTCCGGGACTAGCGGGAGGAGTAGCCAAAAACATTCAGTACTTC
cdr3_aa: CASSHCPGLAGGVAKNIQYF

j_call: TRBJ2-1
clone_size: .
v_call: TRBV5-1
d_call: TRBD1
cdr3_nt: TGCGCCAGCAGCTTCCAGAGACAGGGGGCCCATGAGCAGTTCTTC
cdr3_aa: CASSFQRQGAHEQFF

j_call: TRBJ2-1
clone_size: .
v_call: TRBV5-4
d_call: TRBD2
cdr3_nt: TGTGCCAGCAGCCCGAGGGCTAGCGGGCCCAATGAGCAGTTCTTC
cdr3_aa: CASSPRASGPNEQFF

j_call: TRBJ2-7
clone_size: .
v_call: TRBV19
d_call: TRBD2
cdr3_nt: TGTGCCAGTAGTATAGGAGAGCCTAGCGGGAGATTGTACGAGCAGTACTTC
cdr3_aa: CASSIGEPSGRLYEQYF

j_call: TRBJ1-2
clone_size: .
v_call: TRBV5-1
d_call: TRBD1
cdr3_nt: TGCGCCAGCAGCGTGAACAGGGGTCAGGTGGATGGCTACACCTTC
cdr3_aa: CASSVNRGQVDGYTF

j_call: TRBJ1-5
clone_size: once
v_call: TRBV12-2
d_call: .
cdr3_nt: TGTGCAAGTCGCTTGAGTATAGCAGGGGATCAGCCCCAGCATTTT
cdr3_aa: CASRLSIAGDQPQHF

j_call: TRBJ2-7
clone_size: .
v_call: TRBV11-2
d_call: .
cdr3_nt: TGTGCCAGCAGCTCCATAATAGGGGTCTACGAGCAGTACTTC
cdr3_aa: CASSSIIGVYEQYF

j_call: TRBJ2-3
clone_size: .
v_call: TRBV4-1
d_call: .
cdr3_nt: TGCGCCAGCAGCCAAGAGTTTCGTTTTGGCAGCACAGATACGCAGTATTTT
cdr3_aa: CASSQEFRFGSTDTQYF

j_call: TRBJ2-1
clone_size: .
v_call: TRBV14
d_call: TRBD1
cdr3_nt: TGTGCCAGCAGCCAAGGTCTCAAGGGGGCAGGGGACAATGAGCAGTTCTTC
cdr3_aa: CASSQGLKGAGDNEQFF

j_call: TRBJ2-7
clone_size: .
v_call: TRBV5-4
d_call: .
cdr3_nt: TGTGCCAGCAGCTCGGCGCTCGGGAGTATCGAGCAGTACTTC
cdr3_aa: CASSSALGSIEQYF

j_call: TRBJ1-4
clone_size: .
v_call: TRBV4-2
d_call: .
cdr3_nt: TGTGCCAGCAGCCAAGATGGGTCAGCGGGGGAAAAACTGTTTTTT
cdr3_aa: CASSQDGSAGEKLFF

j_call: TRBJ2-3
clone_size: .
v_call: TRBV9
d_call: .
cdr3_nt: TGTGCCAGCAGCGTACCTAGCACAGATACGCAGTATTTT
cdr3_aa: CASSVPSTDTQYF

j_call: TRBJ2-7
clone_size: few
v_call: TRBV27
d_call: TRBD2
cdr3_nt: TGTGCCAGCAGTAGCAAAAGGGACTACCCCGCCTTCTACGAGCAGTACTTC
cdr3_aa: CASSSKRDYPAFYEQYF

j_call: TRBJ2-1
clone_size: .
v_call: TRBV27
d_call: TRBD2
cdr3_nt: TGTGCCAGCAGTCCTTATGGCCCCCCTCTAGCGGGACCGACCTACAATGAGCAGTTCTTC
cdr3_aa: CASSPYGPPLAGPTYNEQFF

j_call: TRBJ2-1
clone_size: .
v_call: TRBV10-3
d_call: TRBD2
cdr3_nt: TGTGCCATCAGTGAGACCCTGACTAGCGGGGGGAGCTCCTACAATGAGCAGTTCTTC
cdr3_aa: CAISETLTSGGSSYNEQFF

j_call: TRBJ2-7
clone_size: few
v_call: TRBV30
d_call: TRBD2
cdr3_nt: TGTGCCTGGAGTCACCCGGGACTAGCGGGAGAGGGCTCCTACGAGCAGTACTTC
cdr3_aa: CAWSHPGLAGEGSYEQYF

j_call: TRBJ1-2
clone_size: .
v_call: TRBV29-1
d_call: .
cdr3_nt: TGCACCGATCGACAGGAGTTTTGTGGCTACACCTTC
cdr3_aa: CTDRQEFCGYTF

j_call: TRBJ2-7
clone_size: .
v_call: TRBV29-1
d_call: .
cdr3_nt: TGCAGCGTTGGGGGGACCAGGGGGGCCCGCTCTTACGAGCAGTACTTC
cdr3_aa: CSVGGTRGARSYEQYF

j_call: TRBJ2-7
clone_size: .
v_call: TRBV27
d_call: TRBD2
cdr3_nt: TGTGCCAGCATCCACCCCGGGACTAGAACCTACGAGCAGTACTTC
cdr3_aa: CASIHPGTRTYEQYF

j_call: TRBJ2-3
clone_size: .
v_call: TRBV4-2
d_call: TRBD2
cdr3_nt: TGTGCCAGCAGAGGGTGGACTAGCGGGCTACGCACAGATACGCAGTATTTT
cdr3_aa: CASRGWTSGLRTDTQYF

j_call: TRBJ1-1
clone_size: .
v_call: TRBV7-6
d_call: TRBD1
cdr3_nt: TGTGCCAGCAGCATAGTCCCGGGACAGGGATTGAGCACTGAAGCTTTCTTT
cdr3_aa: CASSIVPGQGLSTEAFF

j_call: TRBJ2-1
clone_size: .
v_call: TRBV10-1
d_call: TRBD2
cdr3_nt: TGCGCCAGCAGTGAGTCGACAGCGGGAGCTATTTCTCGTATCTACAATGAGCAGTTCTTC
cdr3_aa: CASSESTAGAISRIYNEQFF

j_call: TRBJ1-1
clone_size: few
v_call: TRBV6-5
d_call: TRBD1
cdr3_nt: TGTGCCAGCACCCACGGGACAGGGAGGGCTGAAGCTTTCTTT
cdr3_aa: CASTHGTGRAEAFF

j_call: TRBJ1-1
clone_size: .
v_call: TRBV5-8
d_call: TRBD1
cdr3_nt: TGTGCCAGCAGCCCCGACCGGGACAGGCTCACTGAAGCTTTCTTT
cdr3_aa: CASSPDRDRLTEAFF

j_call: TRBJ1-4
clone_size: .
v_call: TRBV5-6
d_call: .
cdr3_nt: TGTGCCAGCAGCTTAAGGCCCGACCCGGGAGTCAGTGAAAAACTGTTTTTT
cdr3_aa: CASSLRPDPGVSEKLFF

j_call: TRBJ2-7
clone_size: .
v_call: TRBV4-3
d_call: TRBD2
cdr3_nt: TGCGCCAGCAGCCGGAAGCGGGAGCTCGACGAGCAGTACTTC
cdr3_aa: CASSRKRELDEQYF

j_call: TRBJ2-3
clone_size: .
v_call: TRBV27
d_call: TRBD2
cdr3_nt: TGTGCCAGCAGTTCCCGGAATAGCGGGAGTTCAGATACGCAGTATTTT
cdr3_aa: CASSSRNSGSSDTQYF

j_call: TRBJ2-3
clone_size: .
v_call: TRBV28
d_call: TRBD2
cdr3_nt: TGTGCCAGCAGTTTATTTGCGGGAGTGAGACCAGATACGCAGTATTTT
cdr3_aa: CASSLFAGVRPDTQYF

j_call: TRBJ2-1
clone_size: few
v_call: TRBV19
d_call: TRBD1
cdr3_nt: TGTGCCAGTAGCCCGACAGGGGGACCCTACAATGAGCAGTTCTTC
cdr3_aa: CASSPTGGPYNEQFF

j_call: TRBJ1-5
clone_size: .
v_call: TRBV19
d_call: TRBD1
cdr3_nt: TGTGCCAGTAGGGACAGGGGGGGCAATCAGCCCCAGCATTTT
cdr3_aa: CASRDRGGNQPQHF

j_call: TRBJ2-3
clone_size: .
v_call: TRBV6-6
d_call: .
cdr3_nt: TGTGCCAGCACCGGAGGCCTGGGGGCACCGGGGAATACGCAGTATTTT
cdr3_aa: CASTGGLGAPGNTQYF

j_call: TRBJ2-7
clone_size: .
v_call: TRBV7-2
d_call: TRBD2
cdr3_nt: TGTGCCAGCAGCTTAAAGGTTAGCGGGATCCTCTACGAGCAGTACTTC
cdr3_aa: CASSLKVSGILYEQYF

j_call: TRBJ2-1
clone_size: .
v_call: TRBV28
d_call: TRBD2
cdr3_nt: TGTGCCAGCGAAGATCCGGGACTAGATTACAATGAGCAGTTCTTC
cdr3_aa: CASEDPGLDYNEQFF

j_call: TRBJ1-4
clone_size: .
v_call: TRBV5-1
d_call: .
cdr3_nt: TGCGCCAGCAGCATGACAAGAACTAATGAAAAACTGTTTTTT
cdr3_aa: CASSMTRTNEKLFF

j_call: TRBJ2-3
clone_size: few
v_call: TRBV5-3
d_call: .
cdr3_nt: TGTGCCAGAAATCAGTACACAGATACGCAGTATTTT
cdr3_aa: CARNQYTDTQYF

j_call: TRBJ2-7
clone_size: .
v_call: TRBV7-3
d_call: TRBD2
cdr3_nt: TGTGCCAGCAGCTTTGGCGGGAGAGGGGACGAGCAGTACTTC
cdr3_aa: CASSFGGRGDEQYF

j_call: TRBJ1-2
clone_size: few
v_call: TRBV30
d_call: .
cdr3_nt: TGTGCCTGGAGTGATGCCTCAAATGCGGGGCGTCTTTATGGCTACACCTTC
cdr3_aa: CAWSDASNAGRLYGYTF

j_call: TRBJ2-7
clone_size: once
v_call: TRBV7-9
d_call: TRBD2
cdr3_nt: TGTGCCAGCAGCTCAACAGGGACTAGAACCTACGAGCAGTACTTC
cdr3_aa: CASSSTGTRTYEQYF

j_call: TRBJ2-5
clone_size: .
v_call: TRBV4-1
d_call: TRBD2
cdr3_nt: TGCGCCAGCAGCCAAGCCCGCGACAGGGAGGTAGCGGGGGTTCAAGAGACCCAGTACTTC
cdr3_aa: CASSQARDREVAGVQETQYF

j_call: TRBJ1-5
clone_size: .
v_call: TRBV6-1
d_call: .
cdr3_nt: TGTGCCAGCAGTGGGACTGACAGGACCGGGGAGCCCCAGCATTTT
cdr3_aa: CASSGTDRTGEPQHF

j_call: TRBJ2-1
clone_size: .
v_call: TRBV9
d_call: TRBD2
cdr3_nt: TGTGCCAGCAGCGCCTATTCCGGGACTAGCTACAATGAGCAGTTCTTC
cdr3_aa: CASSAYSGTSYNEQFF

j_call: TRBJ2-7
clone_size: .
v_call: TRBV27
d_call: TRBD2
cdr3_nt: TGTGCCAGCAGTCCATTCGGACTAGCGGGAGGTTCGGAGCAGTACTTC
cdr3_aa: CASSPFGLAGGSEQYF